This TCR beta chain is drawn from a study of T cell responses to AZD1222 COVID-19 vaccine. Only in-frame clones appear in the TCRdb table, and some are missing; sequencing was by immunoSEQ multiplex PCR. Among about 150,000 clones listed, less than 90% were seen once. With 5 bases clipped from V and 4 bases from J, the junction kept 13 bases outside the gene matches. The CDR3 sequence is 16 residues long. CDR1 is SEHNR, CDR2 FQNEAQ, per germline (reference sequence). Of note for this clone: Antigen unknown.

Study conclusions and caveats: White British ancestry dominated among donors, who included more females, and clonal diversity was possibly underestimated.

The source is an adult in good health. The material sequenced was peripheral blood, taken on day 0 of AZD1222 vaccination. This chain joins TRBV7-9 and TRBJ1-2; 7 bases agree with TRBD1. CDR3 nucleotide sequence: TGTGCCAGCAGCCAACCCGAGGCGCGGACAGGCTATGGCTACACCTTC. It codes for CASSQPEARTGYGYTF.